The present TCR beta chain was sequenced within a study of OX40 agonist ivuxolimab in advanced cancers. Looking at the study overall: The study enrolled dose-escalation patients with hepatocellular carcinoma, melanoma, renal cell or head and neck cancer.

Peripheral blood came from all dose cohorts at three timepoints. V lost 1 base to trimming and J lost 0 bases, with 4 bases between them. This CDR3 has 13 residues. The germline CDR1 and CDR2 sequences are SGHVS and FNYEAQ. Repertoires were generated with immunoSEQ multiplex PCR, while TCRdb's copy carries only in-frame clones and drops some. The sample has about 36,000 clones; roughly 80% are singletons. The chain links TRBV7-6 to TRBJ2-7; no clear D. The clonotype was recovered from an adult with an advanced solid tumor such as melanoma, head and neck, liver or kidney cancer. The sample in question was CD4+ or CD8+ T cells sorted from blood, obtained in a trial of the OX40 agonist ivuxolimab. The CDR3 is CASSLGHSYEQYF. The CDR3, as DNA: TGTGCCAGCAGCTTAGGTCACTCCTACGAGCAGTACTTC.